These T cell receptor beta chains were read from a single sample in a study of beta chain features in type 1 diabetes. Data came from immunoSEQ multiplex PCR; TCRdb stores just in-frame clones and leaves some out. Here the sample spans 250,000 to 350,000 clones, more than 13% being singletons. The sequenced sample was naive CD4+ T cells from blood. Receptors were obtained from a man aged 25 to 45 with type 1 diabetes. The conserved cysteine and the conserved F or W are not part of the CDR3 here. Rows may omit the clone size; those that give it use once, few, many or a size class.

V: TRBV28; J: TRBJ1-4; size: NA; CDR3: ASSSYRGANEKLF
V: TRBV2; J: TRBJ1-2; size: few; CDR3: ASSVQHRYGYT
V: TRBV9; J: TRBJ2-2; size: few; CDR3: ASSPLGAANTGELF
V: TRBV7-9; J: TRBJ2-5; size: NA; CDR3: ASSSPGGGETQY
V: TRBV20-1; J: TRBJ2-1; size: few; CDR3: SVTASSEQF
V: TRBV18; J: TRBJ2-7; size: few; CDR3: ASSPIKGYEQY
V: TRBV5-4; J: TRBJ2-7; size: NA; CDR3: ASSLPGNEQY
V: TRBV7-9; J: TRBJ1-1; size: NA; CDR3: ASSLTRDSPRNTEAF
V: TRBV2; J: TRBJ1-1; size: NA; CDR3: ASWDIMNTEAF
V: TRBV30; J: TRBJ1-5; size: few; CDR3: AWSSGTGHQPQH
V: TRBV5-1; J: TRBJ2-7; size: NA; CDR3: ASSEQPLYEQY
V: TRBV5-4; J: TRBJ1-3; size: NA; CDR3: ASSLGGSGDTIY
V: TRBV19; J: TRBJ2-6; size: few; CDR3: ASSIWQGHSGANVLT
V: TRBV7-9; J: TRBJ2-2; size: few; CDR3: ASSLRLAGNTGELF
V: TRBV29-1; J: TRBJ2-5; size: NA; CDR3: SVENFQGETQY
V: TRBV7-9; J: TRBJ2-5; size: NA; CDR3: ASSLATPGETQY
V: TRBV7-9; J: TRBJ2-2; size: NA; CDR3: ASTPQRGAGELF
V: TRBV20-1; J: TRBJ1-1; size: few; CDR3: SPPVGGAF
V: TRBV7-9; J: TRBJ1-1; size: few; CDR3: ASRDRENTEAF
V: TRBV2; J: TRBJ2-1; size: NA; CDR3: ASSEIQSRAALKF
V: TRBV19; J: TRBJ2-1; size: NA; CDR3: ASSRGLGNEQF
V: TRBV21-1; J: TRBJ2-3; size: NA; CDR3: AARKASGDTQY
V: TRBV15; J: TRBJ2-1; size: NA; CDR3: ATSREAQSPYNEQF
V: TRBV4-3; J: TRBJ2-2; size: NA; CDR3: ASSRWDRGSDTGELF
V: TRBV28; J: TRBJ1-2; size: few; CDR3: ASSLYSGTALSYGYT
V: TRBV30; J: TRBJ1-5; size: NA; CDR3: AWAQGTGNQPQH